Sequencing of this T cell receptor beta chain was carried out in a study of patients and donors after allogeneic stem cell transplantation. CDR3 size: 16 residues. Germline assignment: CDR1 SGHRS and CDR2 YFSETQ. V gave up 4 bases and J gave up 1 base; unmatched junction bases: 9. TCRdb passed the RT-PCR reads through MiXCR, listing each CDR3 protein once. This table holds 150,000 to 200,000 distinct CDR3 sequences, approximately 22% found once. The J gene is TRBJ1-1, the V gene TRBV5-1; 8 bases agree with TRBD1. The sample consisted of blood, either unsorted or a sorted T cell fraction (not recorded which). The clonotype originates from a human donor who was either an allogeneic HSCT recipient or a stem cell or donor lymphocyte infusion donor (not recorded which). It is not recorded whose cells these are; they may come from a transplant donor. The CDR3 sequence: CASSTWTGRKNTEAFF. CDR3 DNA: TGCGCCAGCAGCACGTGGACAGGGCGGAAGAACACTGAAGCTTTCTTT.